The rows below give T cell receptor beta chains drawn from one sample of a study of cytotoxic CD8 clonotypes in ibrutinib-treated CLL. Sequencing was performed with immunoSEQ multiplex PCR; in TCRdb, only in-frame clones are kept and a portion is missing. The sample yields about 140,000 clones, less than 95% seen once. The specimen was PBMCs, collected after 12 months of ibrutinib treatment. The receptors shown here come from a human donor with chronic lymphocytic leukemia. Each CDR3 is given with its conserved first and last residue. Each record gives: CDR3 DNA, CDR3 protein, clone size, D gene, V gene, J gene. A D gene is named only where the DNA matches it firmly. Size values are once, few and many counts, or a class for expanded clones, and some rows have none.

TGTGCCAGCAGCTTAATGCGGGAGGAAGAGACCCAGTACTTC,CASSLMREEETQYF,.,TRBD2,TRBV7-2,TRBJ2-5
TGTGCCAGCAGTTACTCGAAACAGGGGGCGCCCACTGAAGCTTTCTTT,CASSYSKQGAPTEAFF,.,TRBD1,TRBV6-5,TRBJ1-1
TGTGCCAGCAGCTTGTCTTCAGGGGGCTTTGGTGGTGAAGCTTTCTTT,CASSLSSGGFGGEAFF,.,TRBD1,TRBV5-4,TRBJ1-1
TGTGCCAGCAGTTTATCGGGGGGTGAAGCTTTCTTT,CASSLSGGEAFF,.,.,TRBV27,TRBJ1-1
TGTGCCAGCAGCTTAGGACGGACCTCCTACGAGCAGTACTTC,CASSLGRTSYEQYF,.,.,TRBV7-9,TRBJ2-7
TGTGCCAGCAGCGAGGGACTAGTGGAGGGAGGGACAGATACGCAGTATTTT,CASSEGLVEGGTDTQYF,.,TRBD2,TRBV7-9,TRBJ2-3
TGTGCCAGCAGCTTCCCCCATAGCCAAGAGACCCAGTACTTC,CASSFPHSQETQYF,.,.,TRBV13,TRBJ2-5
TGTGCCAGCAGCTGGGGACAGGGTAACTACGAGCAGTACTTC,CASSWGQGNYEQYF,.,TRBD1,TRBV11-3,TRBJ2-7
TGTGCCAGCAGCAGGGGGACAGATGAGAACACTGAAGCTTTCTTT,CASSRGTDENTEAFF,.,TRBD1,TRBV6-5,TRBJ1-1
TGTGCCAGCAGTGAATGGGCAGGGAATATGGACAATGAGCAGTTCTTC,CASSEWAGNMDNEQFF,.,.,TRBV25-1,TRBJ2-1
TGTGCCAGCAGCCGGGCGTTGGATCAGCCCCAGCATTTT,CASSRALDQPQHF,.,.,TRBV7-6,TRBJ1-5
TGCGCCAGCAGCTTGGGGGGACTCAGCTCCTACGAGCAGTACTTC,CASSLGGLSSYEQYF,.,.,TRBV5-1,TRBJ2-7
TGTGCCAGCAGCTTTACGGGACTAGCGAGGGGAAACATTCAGTACTTC,CASSFTGLARGNIQYF,.,TRBD2,TRBV7-9,TRBJ2-4
TGTGCCAGCAGCAATTTTCTAGCGGGAGGGCCGTACGAGCAGTACTTC,CASSNFLAGGPYEQYF,.,TRBD2,TRBV5-4,TRBJ2-7
TGTGCCAGCAGTTTCCATCGGACTAGCGGGAGGGCCAGGGAGCAGTACTTC,CASSFHRTSGRAREQYF,.,TRBD2,TRBV28,TRBJ2-7
TGTGCCAGTAGTACCGGACGGCCCTCTGGGGCCAACGTCCTGACTTTC,CASSTGRPSGANVLTF,once,.,TRBV19,TRBJ2-6
TGTGCCAGCAGCCCACGCGGGAGACGTAATGAGCAGTTCTTC,CASSPRGRRNEQFF,.,TRBD2,TRBV28,TRBJ2-1
TGTGCCAGCAGCTCCTACAGTGGCGCCGGGGAGCTGTTTTTT,CASSSYSGAGELFF,.,.,TRBV11-3,TRBJ2-2